This TCR beta chain stems from a study of CD8 T cells in ankylosing spondylitis. Study-wide findings and caveats: Earlier authors reported some of these motif variants in reactive arthritis synovial fluid and blood. Reportedly, matched ankylosing spondylitis synovial fluid was significantly enriched for disease-linked clones. A TCR beta motif of seven or eight highly homologous variants appeared characteristic of ankylosing spondylitis blood.

This clonotype appeared a few times. Its antigen is not identified. Via MiXCR, TCRdb re-called the 5' RACE reads, giving one row per CDR3 protein. This table has more than 650,000 distinct CDR3 sequences, about 10% appearing once. The J segment lost 2 bases and the V segment lost 1 base, leaving 3 bases of the junction unmatched. Germline CDR1 SGHRS, CDR2 YFSETQ. CDR3 length: 15 residues. The receptor was derived from a male donor with ankylosing spondylitis. Input material: blood, either unsorted or a sorted T cell fraction (not recorded which). V and J are TRBV5-1 and TRBJ2-1; 7 bases are shared with TRBD1. CDR3 loop: CASSLTGAPYNEQFF. CDR3 coding DNA: TGCGCCAGCAGCTTGACAGGGGCTCCCTACAATGAGCAGTTCTTC.